This T cell receptor (beta chain) is drawn from a study of blood T cell repertoires in COVID-19. Sequenced by immunoSEQ multiplex PCR; TCRdb stores in-frame clones only, minus some. The table has 150,000 to 200,000 clones, roughly 86% seen once. The sequence was obtained from a man in his sixties or seventies with acute or convalescent COVID-19. Sequenced: peripheral blood.

CDR3 in DNA: TGTGCCACCAGCAGAGATAGGACAGGCGAGTATGGCTACACCTTC. Its protein is CATSRDRTGEYGYTF. The chain employs TRBV15 and TRBJ1-2; 7 nucleotides align to TRBD1. Germline loops: CDR1 LNHNV, CDR2 YYDKDF (reference sequence). V lost 0 bases to trimming and J lost 5 bases; unmatched junction nucleotides: 6. The CDR3 length is 15 residues.